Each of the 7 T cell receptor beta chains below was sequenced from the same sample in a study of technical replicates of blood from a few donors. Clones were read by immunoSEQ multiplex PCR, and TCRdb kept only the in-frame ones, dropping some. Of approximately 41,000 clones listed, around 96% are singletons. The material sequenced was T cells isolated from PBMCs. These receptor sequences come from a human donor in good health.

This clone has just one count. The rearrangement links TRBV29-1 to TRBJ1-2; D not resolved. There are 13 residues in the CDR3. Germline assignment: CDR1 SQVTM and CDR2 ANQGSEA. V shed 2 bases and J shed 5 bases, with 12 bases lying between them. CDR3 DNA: TGCAGCGTTGAATCATCCCCGCTATATGGCTACACCTTC. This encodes CSVESSPLYGYTF.

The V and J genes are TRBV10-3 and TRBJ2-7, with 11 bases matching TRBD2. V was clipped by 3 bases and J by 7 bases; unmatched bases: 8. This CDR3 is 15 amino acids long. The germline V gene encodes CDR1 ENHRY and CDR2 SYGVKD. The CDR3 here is CAISDYGTSGWEQYF. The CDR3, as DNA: TGTGCCATCAGTGATTATGGGACTAGCGGTTGGGAGCAGTACTTC.

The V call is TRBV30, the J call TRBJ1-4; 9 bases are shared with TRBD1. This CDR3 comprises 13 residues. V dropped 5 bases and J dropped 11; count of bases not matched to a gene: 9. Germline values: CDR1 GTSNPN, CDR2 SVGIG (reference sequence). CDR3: CAWSGTGFDKLFF. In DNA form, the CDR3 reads TGTGCCTGGTCTGGGACAGGGTTTGACAAACTGTTTTTT. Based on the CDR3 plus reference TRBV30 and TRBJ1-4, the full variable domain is SQTIHQWPATLVQPVGSPLSLECTVEGTSNPNLYWYRQAAGRGLQLLFYSVGIGQISSEVPQNLSASRPQDRQFILSSKKLLLSDSGFYLCAWSGTGFDKLFFGSGTQLSVL.

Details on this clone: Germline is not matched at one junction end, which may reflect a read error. The DNA for the CDR3 is TGTGCCAGCAGATTGGACAGCCTGTATGGCTACACCTTC. Translating gives CASRLDSLYGYTF. The chain uses TRBV5-6 and TRBJ1-2; tentative D call: TRBD1 (6 bases). From germline, CDR1 is SGHDT and CDR2 YYEEEE. The CDR3 has 13 amino acids.

The CDR3: CASTRERSNEKLFF. Here the CDR3 DNA reads TGTGCCAGCACCCGGGAAAGGTCGAATGAAAAACTGTTTTTT. The chain combines TRBV28 with TRBJ1-4; D ambiguous. Per germline, CDR1 MDHEN and CDR2 SYDVKM. The V gene lost 7 bases and the J gene lost 5 bases, with 14 bases spanning the gap. This CDR3 spans 14 amino acids.

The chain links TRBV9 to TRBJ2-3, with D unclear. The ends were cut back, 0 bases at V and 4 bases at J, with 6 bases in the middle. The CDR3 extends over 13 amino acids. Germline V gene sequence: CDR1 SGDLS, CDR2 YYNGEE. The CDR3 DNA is TGTGCCAGCAGCGTAGGGCCAGCAGATACGCAGTATTTT. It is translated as CASSVGPADTQYF.

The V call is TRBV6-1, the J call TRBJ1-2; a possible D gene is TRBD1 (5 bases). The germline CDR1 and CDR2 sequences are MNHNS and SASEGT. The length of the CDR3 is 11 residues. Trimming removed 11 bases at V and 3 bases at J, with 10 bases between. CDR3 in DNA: TGTGCCCCCCCAGGGTACTATGGCTACACCTTC. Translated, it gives CAPPGYYGYTF.